This T cell receptor (beta chain) was documented in a study of radiation and T cells in renal cell carcinoma. Study results and limitations: Without pretreatment biopsies, baseline tumor clonotype presence was undetermined. Top tumor clonotypes rose in blood 2 weeks post-radiation, then contracted.

This clone was detected a few times. Its antigen is unknown. The method was immunoSEQ multiplex PCR; TCRdb's version includes in-frame clones alone and lacks a portion of them. The data hold about 74,000 clones, with approximately 90% observed a single time. This CDR3 has 13 amino acids. Trimming pared 1 base from V and 4 bases from J, leaving 7 bases between. Germline V lookup: CDR1 MDHEN, CDR2 SYDVKM. Time point described: blood 4 weeks post-SBRT, at nephrectomy. The treatment here: 15 Gy SBRT to primary tumor, nephrectomy 4 weeks later. Nephrectomy followed 15 Gy stereotactic body radiation by 4 weeks.

The TCR originated in a woman in her 70s with renal cell carcinoma. The chain combines TRBV28 with TRBJ1-1; D ambiguous. The input for sequencing was blood, taken from a patient whose treatment included radiotherapy and nephrectomy. The CDR3 nucleotides read TGTGCCAGCAGTTTATACGCAGGCACTGAAGCTTTCTTT. Translation gives CASSLYAGTEAFF.